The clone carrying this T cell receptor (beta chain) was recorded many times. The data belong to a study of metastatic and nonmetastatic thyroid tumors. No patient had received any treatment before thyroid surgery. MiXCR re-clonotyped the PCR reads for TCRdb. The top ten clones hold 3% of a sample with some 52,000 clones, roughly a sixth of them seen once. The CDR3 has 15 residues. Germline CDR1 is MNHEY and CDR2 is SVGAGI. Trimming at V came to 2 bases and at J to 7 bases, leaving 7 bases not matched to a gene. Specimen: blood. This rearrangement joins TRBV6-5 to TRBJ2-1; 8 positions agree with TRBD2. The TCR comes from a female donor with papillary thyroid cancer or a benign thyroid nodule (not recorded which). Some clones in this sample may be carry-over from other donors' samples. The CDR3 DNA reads TGTGCCAGCAGTTACACTAGCGGACCTGGGAATGAGCAGTTCTTC. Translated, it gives CASSYTSGPGNEQFF.